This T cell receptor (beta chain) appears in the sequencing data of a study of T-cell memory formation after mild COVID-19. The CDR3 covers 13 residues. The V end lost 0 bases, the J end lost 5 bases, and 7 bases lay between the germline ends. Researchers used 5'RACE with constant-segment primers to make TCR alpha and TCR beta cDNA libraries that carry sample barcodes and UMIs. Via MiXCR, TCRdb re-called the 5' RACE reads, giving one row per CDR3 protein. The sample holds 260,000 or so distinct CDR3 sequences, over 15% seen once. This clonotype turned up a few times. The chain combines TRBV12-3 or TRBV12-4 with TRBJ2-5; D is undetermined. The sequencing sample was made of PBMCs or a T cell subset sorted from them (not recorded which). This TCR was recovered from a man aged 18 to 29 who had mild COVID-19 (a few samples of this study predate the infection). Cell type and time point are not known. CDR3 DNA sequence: TGTGCCAGCAGTTTAGCGGGGTACGAGACCCAGTACTTC. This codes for CASSLAGYETQYF.